This T cell receptor beta chain originates from a study of T cells in Graves' hyperthyroidism and ophthalmopathy. Study-wide points: Model-based prediction identified ophthalmopathy a median 6.5 months prior to its onset. Ophthalmopathy cases were set apart from stable hyperthyroidism by a 13 V-J model.

This clonotype was seen repeatedly, ten times or more. Its cognate antigen is unknown. Pregnant or lactating patients were excluded, as were those with uncontrolled infection or other autoimmune disease. The authors took PBMCs from 10 ml fresh peripheral blood. V trimming: 2 bases; J trimming: 5 bases; junction bases outside the gene matches: 6. Germline V CDR1 and CDR2: MNHEY, SMNVEV (reference sequence). The CDR3 runs to 15 residues. The investigators amplified TCR beta CDR3 regions from RNA transcripts. First-round RT-PCR targeting the TCR CDR3 was performed with the HTBI primer set. TCRdb ran MiXCR on the multiplex PCR reads and lists one entry per CDR3 protein. The profile shows approximately 400,000 distinct CDR3 sequences, approximately 17% of them singletons.

The V call is TRBV27, the J call TRBJ2-1; 7 positions match TRBD2. This clonotype was sampled from a man in his late teens or twenties with Graves' ophthalmopathy. The specimen sequenced was blood. CDR3 bases: TGTGCCAGCAGTTTACGGGCGGGGGTGAACAATGAGCAGTTCTTC. It is translated as CASSLRAGVNNEQFF.